A single sample gave rise to the 3 T cell receptor beta chains below, sequenced in a study of blood T cell repertoires in COVID-19. Only in-frame clones appear in the TCRdb table, and some are missing; sequencing was by immunoSEQ multiplex PCR. This table has some 25,000 clones, 85% to 95% appearing once. The sequenced material came from peripheral blood. These receptors came from a human donor in a cohort sampled during active COVID-19.

J is TRBJ2-3 and V is TRBV30, with D maybe TRBD2 (5 bases). The CDR3 runs 12 residues. V was pared by 0 bases and J by 8 bases, with 9 bases between. Germline CDR1 is GTSNPN and CDR2 is SVGIG (reference sequence). Here the CDR3 reads CAWSVLGITQYF. CDR3 DNA sequence: TGTGCCTGGAGTGTGCTCGGGATTACGCAGTATTTT.

J is TRBJ2-5 and V is TRBV7-9, with D possibly TRBD1 on 6 matching bases. The CDR3 loop spans 13 amino acids. Per germline, CDR1 SEHNR and CDR2 FQNEAQ (reference sequence). Trimming left V 4 bases short and J 4 bases short, with 10 bases between. CDR3 in DNA: TGTGCCAGCAGCTCACAAGGGGGAGAGACCCAGTACTTC. As protein: CASSSQGGETQYF.

This clone was counted once. V and J are TRBV12-3 or TRBV12-4 and TRBJ1-2, with TRBD1 matching over 8 bases. Losses at the gene ends were 4 bases for V and 2 bases for J; bases not matched to a gene: 0. The CDR3 is 13 amino acids. The CDR3 nucleotides read TGTGCCAGCAGTTGGGACAGGAACTATGGCTACACCTTC. Protein sequence: CASSWDRNYGYTF.